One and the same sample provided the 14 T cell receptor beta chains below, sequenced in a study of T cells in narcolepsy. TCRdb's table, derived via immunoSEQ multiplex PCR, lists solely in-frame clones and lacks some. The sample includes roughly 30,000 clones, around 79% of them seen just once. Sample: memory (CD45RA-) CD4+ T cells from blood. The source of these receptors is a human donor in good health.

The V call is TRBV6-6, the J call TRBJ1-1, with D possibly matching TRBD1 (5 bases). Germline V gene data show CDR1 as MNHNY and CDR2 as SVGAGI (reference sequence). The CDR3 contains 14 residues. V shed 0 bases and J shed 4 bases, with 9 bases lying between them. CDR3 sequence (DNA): TGTGCCAGCAGTTACTCAGGACACTTCACTGAAGCTTTCTTT. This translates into CASSYSGHFTEAFF.

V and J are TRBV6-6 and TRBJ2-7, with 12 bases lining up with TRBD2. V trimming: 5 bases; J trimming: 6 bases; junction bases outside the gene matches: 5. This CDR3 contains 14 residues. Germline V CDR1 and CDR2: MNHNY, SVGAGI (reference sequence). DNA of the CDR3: TGTGCCAGCAGTACCGGGACTAGCGGGCCCGAGCAGTACTTC. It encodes CASSTGTSGPEQYF.

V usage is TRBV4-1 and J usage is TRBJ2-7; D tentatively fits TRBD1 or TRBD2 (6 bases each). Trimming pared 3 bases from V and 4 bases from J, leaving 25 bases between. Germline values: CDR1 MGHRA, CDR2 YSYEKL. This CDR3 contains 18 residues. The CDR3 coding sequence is TGCGCCAGCAGCCAGGAACGGGGTGGGGGGCGCGCATCTTACGAGCAGTACTTC. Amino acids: CASSQERGGGRASYEQYF.

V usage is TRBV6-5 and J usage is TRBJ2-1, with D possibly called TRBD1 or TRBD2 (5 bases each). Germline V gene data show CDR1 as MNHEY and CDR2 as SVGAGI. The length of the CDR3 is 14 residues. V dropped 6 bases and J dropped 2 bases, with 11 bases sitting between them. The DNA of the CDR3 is TGTGCCAGCAGCCGGGGCCAAACCTACAATGAGCAGTTCTTC. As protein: CASSRGQTYNEQFF.

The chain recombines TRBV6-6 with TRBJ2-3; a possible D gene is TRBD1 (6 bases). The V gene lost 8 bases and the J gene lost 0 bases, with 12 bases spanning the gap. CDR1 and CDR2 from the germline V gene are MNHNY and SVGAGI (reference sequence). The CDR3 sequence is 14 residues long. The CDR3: CASGGLPSTDTQYF. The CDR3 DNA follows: TGTGCCAGCGGGGGCCTTCCTAGCACAGATACGCAGTATTTT.

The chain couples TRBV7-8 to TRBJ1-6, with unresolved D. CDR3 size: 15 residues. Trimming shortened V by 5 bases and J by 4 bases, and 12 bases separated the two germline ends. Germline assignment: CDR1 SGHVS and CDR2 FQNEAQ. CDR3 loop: CASSVLMVYNSPLHF. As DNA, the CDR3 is TGTGCCAGCAGCGTGCTTATGGTTTATAATTCACCCCTCCACTTT.

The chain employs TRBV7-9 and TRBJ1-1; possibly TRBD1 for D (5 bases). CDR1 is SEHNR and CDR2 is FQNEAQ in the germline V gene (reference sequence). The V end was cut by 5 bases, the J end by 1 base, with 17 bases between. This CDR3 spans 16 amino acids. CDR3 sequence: CASSTSGTQGNTEAFF. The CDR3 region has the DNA TGTGCCAGCAGCACCTCCGGGACGCAGGGGAACACTGAAGCTTTCTTT.

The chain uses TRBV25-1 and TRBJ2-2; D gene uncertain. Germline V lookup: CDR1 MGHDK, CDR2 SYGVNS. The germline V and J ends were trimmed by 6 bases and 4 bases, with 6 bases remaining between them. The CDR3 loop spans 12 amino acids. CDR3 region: CASRRGTGELFF. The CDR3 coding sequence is TGTGCCAGCAGAAGAGGCACCGGGGAGCTGTTTTTT.

The DNA of the CDR3 is TGTGCCACCAGCAGAGAAGGGGAATTTCTAGCGGGCCCAACCTACGAGCAGTACTTC. As protein: CATSREGEFLAGPTYEQYF. The chain joins TRBV15 to TRBJ2-7; 8 nucleotides match TRBD2. Germline CDR1 is LNHNV and CDR2 is YYDKDF (reference sequence). The V and J ends lost 0 bases and 2 bases, in that order; junction bases with no gene match: 15. The CDR3 sequence is 19 residues long.

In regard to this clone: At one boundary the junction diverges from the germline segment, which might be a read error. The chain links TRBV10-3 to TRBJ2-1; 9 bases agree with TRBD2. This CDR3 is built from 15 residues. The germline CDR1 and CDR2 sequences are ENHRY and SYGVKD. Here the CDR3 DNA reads TGTGCCATAAGTGGGATAACTAGCGGGCGCGATGAGCAGTTCTTC. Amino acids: CAISGITSGRDEQFF.

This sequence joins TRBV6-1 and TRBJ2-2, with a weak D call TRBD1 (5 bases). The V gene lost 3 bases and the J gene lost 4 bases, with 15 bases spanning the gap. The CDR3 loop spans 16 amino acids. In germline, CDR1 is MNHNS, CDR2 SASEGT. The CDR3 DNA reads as TGTGCCAGCAGTGAGTTTGGACAAGAGCCCACCGGGGAGCTGTTTTTT. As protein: CASSEFGQEPTGELFF.

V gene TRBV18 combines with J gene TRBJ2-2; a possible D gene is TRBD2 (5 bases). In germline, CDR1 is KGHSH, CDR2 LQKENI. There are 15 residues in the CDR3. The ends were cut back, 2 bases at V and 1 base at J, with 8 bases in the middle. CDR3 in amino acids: CASSPASGNTGELFF. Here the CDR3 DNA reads TGTGCCAGCTCACCAGCAAGCGGGAACACCGGGGAGCTGTTTTTT.

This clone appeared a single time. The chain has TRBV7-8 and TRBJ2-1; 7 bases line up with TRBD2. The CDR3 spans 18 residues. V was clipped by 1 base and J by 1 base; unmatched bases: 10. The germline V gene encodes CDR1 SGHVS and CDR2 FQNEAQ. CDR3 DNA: TGTGCCAGCAGCTTAGGGGTTACTAGCGCCCCTTCCTACAATGAGCAGTTCTTC. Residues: CASSLGVTSAPSYNEQFF.

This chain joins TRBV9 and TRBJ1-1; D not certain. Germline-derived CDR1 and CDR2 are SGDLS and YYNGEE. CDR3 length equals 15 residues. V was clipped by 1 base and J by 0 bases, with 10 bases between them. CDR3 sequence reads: CASSVLNSMNTEAFF. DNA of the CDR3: TGTGCCAGCAGCGTATTGAACAGTATGAACACTGAAGCTTTCTTT.